This record looks at one T cell receptor beta chain sequence and its context. V lost 4 bases and J lost 7, with 15 bases in between. The CDR3 runs to 13 residues. Germline-derived CDR1 and CDR2 are SGHRS and YFSETQ. TCR beta cDNA was reverse-transcribed from approximately 0.45 ug of total RNA. The reaction used a constant-region primer and ProtoScript II reverse transcriptase. Slightly modified ARM-PCR, run as three nested multiplex PCR rounds, produced the TCR beta libraries. Rounds one and two of PCR, each of roughly 10 cycles, were primed with TRBV1-TRBV30 forward primers and a C-beta reverse primer. TCRdb analysed the multiplex PCR reads with MiXCR anew, one entry per CDR3 protein. The sample records more than 100,000 distinct CDR3 sequences, roughly 75% being singletons. Unsorted bulk tissue, roughly 20-32 mg of it, served as the source for co-extraction of RNA and DNA. This entry belongs to a study of tumor-infiltrating lymphocytes in primary liver carcinoma.

This clonotype was obtained from a woman in her sixties with primary liver carcinoma and hepatitis B virus infection. Material for sequencing was tumor-adjacent normal liver tissue. This chain uses TRBV5-1 with TRBJ2-7; D might be TRBD2 (5 bases). CDR3 amino acids: CASSGVTSSEQYF. The CDR3 DNA reads as TGCGCCAGCAGCGGGGTTACTAGTTCTGAGCAGTACTTC.